This T cell receptor (beta chain) was recovered during a study of cytomegalovirus exposure and HLA in healthy donors. Study background: In terms of ancestry, the Caucasian-associated cluster contained around 79% of the 398 genotyped donors.

The PCR was carried out with 60 Vbeta primers and 13 Jbeta primers. Profiling relied on immunoSEQ multiplex PCR, and the TCRdb table lists in-frame clones only, not all of them. The table lists over 150,000 clones, approximately 67% of them singletons, with around 4.5% in the top ten. The study, taken as a whole, reports: The listing of about 150 TCR beta chains classed them as cytomegalovirus-associated. The sole available immune exposure information was CMV serostatus. A later analysis found that most CMV-associated TCR beta chains appeared HLA-restricted.

Per germline, CDR1 MGHDK and CDR2 SYGVNS. J was trimmed by 6 bases and V by 3 bases; bases with no gene match: 11. This CDR3 is built from 18 residues. About this clone itself: Its cognate antigen is unknown.

Source material: PBMCs. This TCR was recovered from a woman younger than 35 in good health and CMV-seropositive. The chain recombines TRBV25-1 with TRBJ2-7, with 16 bases lining up with TRBD2. The CDR3 DNA sequence: TGTGCCAGCAGTGAGGGGACTAGCGGGAGGGCCTTCGAGCTCGAGCAGTACTTC. Translated: CASSEGTSGRAFELEQYF.